This T cell receptor beta chain was documented in a study of cytomegalovirus exposure and HLA in healthy donors. General study findings and limits: According to reports, the classifier identified cytomegalovirus status with high specificity and sensitivity. DRB1 showed the most TCR associations and HLA-C the fewest in a later analysis, as rates varied by HLA locus.

The CDR3 covers 11 residues. Trimming cost V 5 bases and J 11 bases, with 12 bases left between them. From germline, CDR1 is SEHNR and CDR2 FQNEAQ (reference sequence). This clone was recorded once. Its target is unknown. The study ran its PCR with 60 Vbeta and 13 Jbeta primers. In the study's own analysis: As a later analysis found, there were approximately 80 million unique TCR beta chains, of which roughly 11 million were shared. The table came from immunoSEQ multiplex PCR; TCRdb's copy has only in-frame clones and leaves some out. The D gene and trimming were derived from the DNA, and the V and J assignments and clone size from that table. Found here are 150,000 to 200,000 clones, roughly 80% of them singletons; the top ten hold 6.3%.

Sequenced sample: PBMCs. This sequence joins TRBV7-9 and TRBJ1-1; no firm D call. The receptor's source is a man aged 35-49 years in good health and CMV-seropositive. In DNA form, the CDR3 reads TGTGCCAGCAGCAGTGGGCAAGGCGCTTTCTTT. The encoded protein is CASSSGQGAFF.